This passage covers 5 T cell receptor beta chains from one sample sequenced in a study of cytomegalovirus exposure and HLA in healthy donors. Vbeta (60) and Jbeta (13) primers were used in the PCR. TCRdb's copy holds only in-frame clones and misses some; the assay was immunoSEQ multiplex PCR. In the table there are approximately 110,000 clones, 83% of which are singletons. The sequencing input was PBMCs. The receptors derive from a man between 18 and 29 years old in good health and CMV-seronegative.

CDR3 in amino acids: CASSLDGLAGETQYF. As DNA, the CDR3 is TGTGCCAGCAGCTTAGATGGACTAGCGGGAGAGACCCAGTACTTC. The V gene is TRBV11-2, the J gene TRBJ2-5, with 11 bases matching TRBD2. The germline V gene encodes CDR1 SGHAT and CDR2 FQNNGV. V shed 0 bases and J 4 bases; nucleotides not matched to a gene: 1. CDR3 length: 15 amino acids. Filled out from reference TRBV11-2 and TRBJ2-5, the complete variable domain reads EAGVAQSPRYKIIEKRQSVAFWCNPISGHATLYWYQQILGQGPKLLIQFQNNGVVDDSQLPKDRFSAERLKGVDSTLKIQPAKLEDSAVYLCASSLDGLAGETQYFGPGTRLLVL.

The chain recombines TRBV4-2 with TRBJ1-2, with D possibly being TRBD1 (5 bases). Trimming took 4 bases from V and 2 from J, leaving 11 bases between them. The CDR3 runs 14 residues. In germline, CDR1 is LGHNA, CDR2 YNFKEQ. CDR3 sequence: CASSPGGSNYGYTF. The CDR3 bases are TGTGCCAGCAGCCCCGGGGGATCGAACTATGGCTACACCTTC.

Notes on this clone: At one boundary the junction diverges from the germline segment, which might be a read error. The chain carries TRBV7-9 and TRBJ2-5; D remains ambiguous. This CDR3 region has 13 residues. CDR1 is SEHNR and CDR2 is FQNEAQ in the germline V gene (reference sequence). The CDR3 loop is CSSMLVIQETQYF. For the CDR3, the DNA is TGTTCCAGCATGTTAGTGATCCAAGAGACCCAGTACTTC.

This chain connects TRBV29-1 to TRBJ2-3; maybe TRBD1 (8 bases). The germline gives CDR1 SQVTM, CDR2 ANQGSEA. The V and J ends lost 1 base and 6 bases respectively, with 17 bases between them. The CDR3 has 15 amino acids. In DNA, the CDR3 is TGCAGCGTTGAAGGGACAGGGAGGGATACGGATACGCAGTATTTT. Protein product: CSVEGTGRDTDTQYF.

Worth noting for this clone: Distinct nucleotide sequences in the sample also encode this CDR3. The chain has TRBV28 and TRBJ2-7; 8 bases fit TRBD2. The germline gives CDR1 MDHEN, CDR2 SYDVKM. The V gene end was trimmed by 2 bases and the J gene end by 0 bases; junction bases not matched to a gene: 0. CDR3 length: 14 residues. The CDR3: CASSLAGGSYEQYF. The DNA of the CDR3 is TGTGCCAGCAGTTTAGCGGGAGGCTCCTACGAGCAGTACTTC.